Listed below are T cell receptor beta chains from one sample, sequenced in a study of T-cell reconstitution after alpha-beta-depleted transplantation in children. TCRdb re-called the PCR reads through MiXCR, storing one row per CDR3 protein. The data contain approximately 80,000 distinct CDR3 sequences, roughly 14% of them seen just once; the ten biggest clones take up around a quarter. The source was PBMCs, mostly from graft donor cells, collected 180 days after TCRalphabeta/CD19-depleted stem cell transplant. All receptors derive from a male patient aged 2 to 10 who had a stem cell transplant for acute lymphoblastic leukemia, so the T cells may come from the graft donor. CDR3s include the opening cysteine and the closing phenylalanine or tryptophan. D genes are given only for firm matches. A clone size is listed for some rows: how often the clone was seen (once, few, many), or a class if it is expanded.

TRBV7-2,TRBD1,TRBJ2-3,.,CASSGTASTDTQYF,TGTGCCAGCAGTGGGACAGCGAGCACAGATACGCAGTATTTT
TRBV20-1,.,TRBJ1-4,.,CSARDQLPSQNEKLFF,TGCAGTGCTAGAGATCAACTCCCGAGTCAAAATGAAAAACTGTTTTTT
TRBV13,.,TRBJ1-4,few,CASSSYTATNEKLFF,TGTGCCAGCAGCTCATACACAGCAACTAATGAAAAACTGTTTTTT
TRBV18,.,TRBJ2-4,many,CASSPRVKGPSERGDIQYF,TGTGCCAGCTCACCACGGGTTAAGGGACCCTCAGAGAGGGGCGACATTCAGTACTTC
TRBV28,.,TRBJ1-3,.,CASSLESPGNTIYF,TGTGCCAGCAGTTTGGAGAGCCCTGGAAACACCATATATTTT
TRBV28,TRBD1,TRBJ1-1,few,CAGKGTGSAVRAFF,TGTGCCGGAAAAGGGACAGGGTCCGCGGTTCGAGCTTTCTTT
TRBV6-1,.,TRBJ2-7,few,CASSGQKSSYEQYF,TGTGCCAGCAGCGGACAAAAGAGCTCCTACGAGCAGTACTTC
TRBV20-1,TRBD2,TRBJ2-7,many,CSAPRLALTYEQYF,TGCAGTGCCCCCCGACTAGCGCTGACCTACGAGCAGTACTTC
TRBV28,.,TRBJ1-5,once,CASSAGTSSNQPQHF,TGTGCCAGCAGTGCCGGGACTAGCAGCAATCAGCCCCAGCATTTT
TRBV6-1,.,TRBJ2-7,few,CASSPRGHLQTYEQYF,TGTGCCAGCAGTCCCCGCGGACATTTACAGACCTACGAGCAGTACTTC
TRBV9,TRBD2,TRBJ2-7,.,CASSVRPGTSGDEQYF,TGTGCCAGCAGCGTCCGTCCCGGGACTAGCGGGGACGAGCAGTACTTC
TRBV6-2/TRBV6-3,TRBD2,TRBJ2-5,few,CASMTSGTHKATQYF,TGTGCCAGCATGACTAGCGGGACCCATAAAGCAACCCAGTACTTC
TRBV10-3,.,TRBJ2-5,many,CAISGRVTGQETQYF,TGTGCCATCAGCGGAAGGGTCACGGGCCAAGAGACCCAGTACTTC
TRBV5-1,TRBD1,TRBJ2-7,many,CASSTGTGASYEQYF,TGCGCCAGCAGCACCGGGACAGGGGCCTCCTACGAGCAGTACTTC
TRBV11-2,TRBD2,TRBJ2-2,few,CASSTREVNTGELFF,TGTGCCAGCAGCACCCGGGAGGTGAACACCGGGGAGCTGTTTTTT
TRBV5-1,TRBD1,TRBJ1-6,few,CASSFDRGPSPLHF,TGCGCCAGCAGCTTCGACAGGGGGCCTTCACCCCTCCACTTT
TRBV9,TRBD2,TRBJ2-7,.,CASSTSGKSYEQYF,TGTGCCAGCAGCACTAGCGGGAAGTCCTACGAGCAGTACTTC
TRBV6-5,TRBD1,TRBJ1-1,few,CASSYSWTGGTEAFF,TGTGCCAGCAGTTACTCCTGGACAGGGGGCACTGAAGCTTTCTTT
TRBV28,TRBD2,TRBJ2-1,.,CASIPQASGSYEQFF,TGTGCCAGCATCCCACAGGCTAGCGGGAGTTATGAGCAGTTCTTC
TRBV4-2,TRBD1,TRBJ1-1,many,CASNTEQGRLNTEAFF,TGTGCCAGCAACACAGAACAGGGGCGCCTGAACACTGAAGCTTTCTTT
TRBV27,.,TRBJ2-6,few,CASRFGGSGANVLTF,TGTGCCAGCAGGTTTGGGGGGTCTGGGGCCAACGTCCTGACTTTC
TRBV28,.,TRBJ1-2,.,CASSSQVWGVYYGYTF,TGTGCCAGCAGTTCCCAGGTTTGGGGGGTTTACTATGGCTACACCTTC
TRBV9,TRBD2,TRBJ2-7,.,CASSPRLASYEQYF,TGTGCCAGCAGCCCAAGACTAGCCTCTTACGAGCAGTACTTC
TRBV5-1,.,TRBJ1-5,few,CASSSDLEAGQPQHF,TGCGCCAGCAGCTCTGATTTGGAAGCGGGGCAGCCCCAGCATTTT
TRBV7-8,.,TRBJ2-3,many,CASSPGGRDTQYF,TGTGCCAGCAGCCCCGGGGGGCGAGATACGCAGTATTTT
TRBV5-1,.,TRBJ1-5,few,CASSLGGMGSNQPQHF,TGCGCCAGCAGCTTGGGAGGGATGGGAAGCAATCAGCCCCAGCATTTT
TRBV27,.,TRBJ1-1,.,CASSFRAGQEAFF,TGTGCCAGCAGTTTCCGAGCAGGGCAGGAAGCTTTCTTT
TRBV20-1,TRBD1,TRBJ1-6,.,CSARDRDRGFSPLHF,TGCAGTGCTAGAGACCGGGACAGGGGGTTTTCACCCCTCCACTTT
TRBV20-1,.,TRBJ2-1,.,CSPWKGAGGLLISF,TGCAGTCCTTGGAAGGGGGCTGGGGGACTCCTGATAAGCTTC
TRBV12-3/TRBV12-4,.,TRBJ1-5,few,CASKRDGSNQPQHF,TGTGCCAGCAAGAGGGATGGTAGCAATCAGCCCCAGCATTTT
TRBV7-2,TRBD2,TRBJ2-7,.,CASSPGGLAGLHEQYF,TGTGCCAGCAGCCCAGGGGGGCTAGCGGGACTCCACGAGCAGTACTTC
TRBV5-6,.,TRBJ2-2,few,CASTKTRAGELFF,TGTGCCAGCACCAAAACTAGAGCCGGGGAGCTGTTTTTT
TRBV5-1,TRBD2,TRBJ2-1,few,CASSNSGRGDEQFF,TGCGCCAGCAGCAATAGCGGGAGGGGAGATGAGCAGTTCTTC
TRBV20-1,.,TRBJ1-5,few,CSARDDKEFQPQHF,TGCAGTGCTAGAGATGACAAAGAGTTCCAGCCCCAGCATTTT
TRBV7-8,.,TRBJ2-7,.,CASSLLGTEQYF,TGTGCCAGCAGCCTCCTCGGGACTGAGCAGTACTTC
TRBV6-5,.,TRBJ1-4,few,CASRLGQPEKLFF,TGTGCCAGCAGACTCGGGCAGCCTGAAAAACTGTTTTTT
TRBV4-2,.,TRBJ1-1,many,CASRTVNTEAFF,TGTGCCAGCAGGACTGTGAACACTGAAGCTTTCTTT
TRBV10-3,TRBD1,TRBJ1-2,many,CAIPDRESYGYTF,TGTGCCATCCCGGACAGGGAGTCCTATGGCTACACCTTC
TRBV7-8,.,TRBJ1-4,.,CASHRGGGREKLFF,TGTGCCAGCCATAGAGGCGGGGGTCGGGAAAAACTGTTTTTT
TRBV5-6,.,TRBJ1-4,.,CASSLPGSNEKLFF,TGTGCCAGCAGCTTGCCGGGTTCTAATGAAAAACTGTTTTTT
TRBV7-2,.,TRBJ2-7,few,CASSPPGFSYEQYF,TGTGCCAGCAGCCCCCCAGGCTTTTCCTACGAGCAGTACTTC
TRBV29-1,TRBD1,TRBJ2-5,few,CSVGRDRGPIRETQYF,TGCAGCGTGGGCCGGGACAGGGGACCGATACGGGAGACCCAGTACTTC
TRBV5-1,TRBD1,TRBJ2-5,few,CASSSVQGARETQYF,TGCGCCAGCAGCTCGGTACAGGGGGCAAGGGAGACCCAGTACTTC
TRBV7-2,.,TRBJ2-5,.,CASSFGTPLWETQYF,TGTGCCAGCAGCTTCGGGACACCTTTGTGGGAGACCCAGTACTTC
TRBV10-3,TRBD1,TRBJ1-2,many,CAISESWTGGGNYGYTF,TGTGCCATCAGTGAGTCCTGGACAGGGGGCGGAAACTATGGCTACACCTTC
TRBV6-1,.,TRBJ2-5,few,CASIPKAWYQETQYF,TGTGCCAGCATCCCCAAGGCCTGGTACCAAGAGACCCAGTACTTC
TRBV7-9,.,TRBJ2-5,few,CASSSGLTQYF,TGTGCCAGCAGCTCGGGACTGACCCAGTACTTC
TRBV12-3/TRBV12-4,.,TRBJ2-7,few,CASSLGTPRYEQYF,TGTGCCAGCAGTCTCGGGACTCCGCGCTACGAGCAGTACTTC